This TCR beta chain was identified during a study of shared clonotypes between healthy human individuals. Findings and caveats of the study: A small donor pool kept down the genetic and exposure-history diversity that was represented. Estimated richness values were generally larger in naive subsets than in memory subsets.

Measured with immunoSEQ multiplex PCR; TCRdb has only the in-frame clones, and not every one. The sample records 2 million or so clones, 90% to 95% being singletons. The CDR3 is made up of 16 amino acids. J gave up 10 bases and V 4 bases, and 12 bases lay outside the gene matches. CDR1 and CDR2 from the germline V gene are SGHDT and YYEEEE. In regard to this clone: Its antigen is as yet unknown.

The sample consisted of naive CD4+ T cells sorted from blood. Indicated subset: CD45RA+ positively selected. This receptor was taken from a man in his late teens or twenties in good health. V and J are TRBV5-6 and TRBJ1-6; 9 nucleotides match TRBD1. CDR3 sequence: CASSPGQGQIESPLHF. CDR3 coding DNA: TGTGCCAGCAGCCCGGGACAGGGACAAATTGAGTCACCCCTCCACTTT. Drawing the rest from reference TRBV5-6 and TRBJ1-6, the complete variable domain is DAGVTQSPTHLIKTRGQQVTLRCSPKSGHDTVSWYQQALGQGPQFIFQYYEEEERQRGNFPDRFSGHQFPNYSSELNVNALLLGDSALYLCASSPGQGQIESPLHFGNGTRLTVT.